Below, 14 T cell receptor beta chains from the same sample are listed, as sequenced in a study of vaccination effects on CD4 cells after COVID-19. After about 10 days in culture, the CD4+ T cells were isolated. These receptors' targets are unknown. Measured with immunoSEQ multiplex PCR; TCRdb has only the in-frame clones, and not every one. The sample gives tens of thousands of clones, approximately 70% of which show up once; around 25% is in the top ten. Here the sequenced sample was CD4+ T cells from PBMCs cultured without peptide, taken before COVID-19 vaccination. These receptors all come from a human donor who had a prior SARS-CoV-2 infection.

The V gene is TRBV3-1 (or the pseudogene TRBV3-2), the J gene TRBJ2-3; D not resolved. Germline CDR1 reads LGHDT; CDR2 reads YNNKEL (reference sequence). This CDR3 has 12 residues. V lost 2 bases, J lost 4 bases, and 4 bases lay in between. In nucleotides, the CDR3 is TGTGCCAGCAGCCAACTTGCAGATACGCAGTATTTT. Protein product: CASSQLADTQYF.

This clone was observed a single time. V is TRBV24-1 and J is TRBJ2-1; a weak D match, TRBD1 (6 bases). Germline CDR1 is KGHDR and CDR2 is SFDVKD. The CDR3 contains 17 residues. V was pared by 0 bases and J by 8 bases, with 19 bases between. The CDR3 loop reads CATSDLGAGAIRHEQFF. CDR3 coding DNA: TGTGCCACCAGTGATTTGGGAGCAGGGGCAATACGGCATGAGCAGTTCTTC.

This rearrangement joins TRBV10-3 to TRBJ2-7; TRBD1 matches at 11 bases. V lost 3 bases, J lost 6 bases, and 10 bases stayed unmatched. The CDR3 covers 16 residues. From germline, CDR1 is ENHRY and CDR2 SYGVKD. CDR3 DNA: TGTGCCATCAGTGATAACCCCCCTGGGACAGGGGGCGAGCAGTACTTC. This encodes CAISDNPPGTGGEQYF.

The chain couples TRBV11-2 to TRBJ2-1, with 11 nucleotides matching TRBD2. Germline values: CDR1 SGHAT, CDR2 FQNNGV. J was trimmed by 12 bases and V by 5 bases; bases with no gene match: 12. The CDR3 sequence is 15 residues long. Written as DNA, the CDR3 is TGTGCCAGCAGCACCCGACTAGCGGGGCCGGTCTTGCAGTTCTTC. As protein: CASSTRLAGPVLQFF.

This clone came up a few times. This chain links TRBV7-9 with TRBJ1-2, with D unresolved. V was pared by 5 bases and J by 2 bases, with 18 bases between. This CDR3 spans 16 amino acids. Per the germline V gene, CDR1 is SEHNR and CDR2 is FQNEAQ (reference sequence). CDR3: CASSGWVVKANYGYTF. CDR3 nucleotide sequence: TGTGCCAGCAGCGGGTGGGTAGTCAAGGCAAACTATGGCTACACCTTC.

This clone was seen just once. The chain has TRBV6-5 and TRBJ1-1; D is unresolved. V shed 4 bases and J shed 5 bases, with 11 bases lying between them. The CDR3 has 13 residues. Germline assignment: CDR1 MNHEY and CDR2 SVGAGI. The DNA for the CDR3 is TGTGCCAGCAGTTTAGTGGAGAGGACTGAAGCTTTCTTT. Translation gives CASSLVERTEAFF.

This chain joins TRBV5-4 and TRBJ1-1; 8 bases are a match to TRBD1. V lost 7 bases, J lost 1 base, and 3 bases stayed unmatched. Germline loops: CDR1 SGHNT, CDR2 YYREEE (reference sequence). The CDR3 length is 13 residues. The CDR3 here is CASSTGGNTEAFF. The CDR3 nucleotides are TGTGCCAGCTCAACAGGGGGGAACACTGAAGCTTTCTTT.

V gene TRBV3-1 (or the pseudogene TRBV3-2) combines with J gene TRBJ2-3; 7 bases match TRBD2. The CDR3 consists of 16 residues. From germline, CDR1 is LGHDT and CDR2 YNNKEL (reference sequence). The ends lost 3 bases at V and 0 bases at J; junction bases unmatched: 6. The CDR3 protein is CASSHYRRGSTDTQYF. The CDR3 region has the DNA TGTGCCAGCAGCCATTATCGGCGGGGGAGCACAGATACGCAGTATTTT.

The J gene is TRBJ2-5, the V gene TRBV20-1; D ambiguous. Germline V gives CDR1 DFQATT, CDR2 SNEGSKA (reference sequence). V lost 6 bases, J lost 2 bases, and 7 bases lay in between. This CDR3 contains 11 residues. In DNA, the CDR3 is TGCAGTGCCAGTCGGCAAGAGACCCAGTACTTC. Translating gives CSASRQETQYF.

This clone was recorded a few times. V and J are TRBV7-9 and TRBJ2-1; D gene uncertain. Germline V CDR1 and CDR2: SEHNR, FQNEAQ (reference sequence). The CDR3 loop spans 13 amino acids. The V gene lost 5 bases and the J gene lost 6 bases, with 11 bases spanning the gap. The CDR3 DNA follows: TGTGCCAGCAGCCCGAAGACAAGCAATGAGCAGTTCTTC. It translates to CASSPKTSNEQFF.

V usage is TRBV5-6 and J usage is TRBJ1-1; 8 bases agree with TRBD1. Germline V gene lookup returns CDR1 SGHDT and CDR2 YYEEEE. Trimming took 0 bases from V and 7 from J; bases not matched to a gene: 5. This CDR3 spans 14 amino acids. CDR3 sequence reads: CASSLAYRGGEAFF. In DNA, the CDR3 is TGTGCCAGCAGCTTGGCCTACAGGGGGGGTGAAGCTTTCTTT.

This clone appeared a few times. This chain joins TRBV4-3 and TRBJ1-1; D is undetermined. V shed 0 bases and J shed 2 bases, with 16 bases lying between them. The CDR3 sequence is 17 residues long. Germline loops: CDR1 LGHNA, CDR2 YSLEER. The CDR3 nucleotides read TGCGCCAGCAGCCAAGATCTCGGTGGATTTTTAAACACTGAAGCTTTCTTT. As protein: CASSQDLGGFLNTEAFF.

This clone was seen only a few times. The rearrangement uses TRBV7-8 and TRBJ2-4; 8 bases match TRBD2. Trimming removed 1 base from V and 8 bases from J; junction bases left unmatched: 13. The germline CDR1 and CDR2 sequences are SGHVS and FQNEAQ. The CDR3 runs to 17 residues. Written as DNA, the CDR3 is TGTGCCAGCAGCTTAGGTTCAAGGGGGACTAGGGGGTACATTCAGTACTTC. It is translated as CASSLGSRGTRGYIQYF.

The V and J genes are TRBV7-3 and TRBJ2-2; no firm D call. Deletions cut 2 bases from V and 6 bases from J, with 7 bases between. From germline, CDR1 is SGHTA and CDR2 FQGTGA. The CDR3 contains 13 residues. The DNA for the CDR3 is TGTGCCAGCAGCTTATCTTCCGCCGGGGAGCTGTTTTTT. Translating gives CASSLSSAGELFF.